This T cell receptor (beta chain) was observed in a study of shared clonotypes between healthy human individuals. Method: immunoSEQ multiplex PCR; TCRdb's copy keeps in-frame clones and lacks some. The table shows around 940,000 clones, with 60% to 85% occurring only once. Healthy HIV-negative adults without recent acute infections or vaccinations served as donors. Germline lookup yields CDR1 ENHRY and CDR2 SYGVKD. With V trimmed by 6 bases and J by 4 bases, 12 bases remained unmatched. This CDR3 has 16 residues. Study-wide findings and caveats: It was the non-shared clonotypes that had lower generation probabilities than clonotypes shared by all four donors.

A remark on this clone: Its matching antigen is unknown.

The V gene is TRBV10-3, the J gene TRBJ2-1, with TRBD1 matching 7 bases. Material: memory CD4+ T cells sorted from blood. Sample subset: CD45RA-negative fraction. This receptor was identified in a man between 18 and 29 years old in good health. The chain's CDR3 is CAISPRDSSSYNEQFF. The CDR3 nucleotides read TGTGCCATCAGCCCCCGGGACAGTTCCTCTTACAATGAGCAGTTCTTC.